The clone carrying this TCR beta chain was observed a handful of times. Its matching antigen is unknown. MiXCR, applied by TCRdb to the 5' RACE reads, yields one record per CDR3 protein. The table lists around 320,000 distinct CDR3 sequences, around 11% of them singletons. The data are from a study of T cells after yellow fever vaccination. On the study more broadly: Fractions containing few cells were prepared with SMART-Seq v4 Ultra Low Input.

There are 15 residues in the CDR3. Germline CDR1 is LGHNA and CDR2 is YSLEER. Losses at the gene ends were 3 bases for V and 5 bases for J; bases not matched to a gene: 9. Findings and limits, study-wide: Contaminants from the bulk population, in the form of abundant clonotypes, could be found in FACS-sorted repertoires.

The source of this sequence is a man aged 18 to 29 who received the YFV17D yellow fever vaccine. This rearrangement joins TRBV4-3 to TRBJ2-5; 7 bases agree with TRBD2. Sequences were derived from CD4+ T cells sorted from PBMCs, sampled 45 days after the yellow fever booster vaccination. The CDR3 region has the DNA TGCGCCAGCAGCCAGACCGCCGGGGGGAGGGAGACCCAGTACTTC. Its protein is CASSQTAGGRETQYF.